The entry below describes one T cell receptor beta chain. Germline V gene sequence: CDR1 SGDLS, CDR2 YYNGEE. This CDR3 region has 14 residues. The V gene end was trimmed by 4 bases and the J gene end by 4 bases; junction bases not matched to a gene: 7. Methods used by the authors: Amplification from reference gene primers served as the basis for estimated nucleated cell counts. Profiling relied on immunoSEQ multiplex PCR, and the TCRdb table lists in-frame clones only, not all of them. That table furnishes V, J and clone size, whereas the DNA furnished D and trimming. The sample has fewer than 40,000 clones; roughly 80% are singletons. The data were taken from a study of blood T cell repertoires in COVID-19. Study-wide background: Sites in the United States, Italy and Spain provided acute and convalescent COVID-19 samples. T cells, B-cell-depleted T cells, or PBMCs supplied cDNA or gDNA.

During active infection, Seattle patients enrolled and were then monitored through disease. Sample: peripheral blood. The V call is TRBV9, the J call TRBJ2-7; 8 positions match TRBD1. The source is a man between 65 and 85 years old with COVID-19, enrolled during active disease. CDR3 coding DNA: TGTGCCAGCAGCCACCTGGACAGGGATTACGAGCAGTACTTC. Translation gives CASSHLDRDYEQYF.